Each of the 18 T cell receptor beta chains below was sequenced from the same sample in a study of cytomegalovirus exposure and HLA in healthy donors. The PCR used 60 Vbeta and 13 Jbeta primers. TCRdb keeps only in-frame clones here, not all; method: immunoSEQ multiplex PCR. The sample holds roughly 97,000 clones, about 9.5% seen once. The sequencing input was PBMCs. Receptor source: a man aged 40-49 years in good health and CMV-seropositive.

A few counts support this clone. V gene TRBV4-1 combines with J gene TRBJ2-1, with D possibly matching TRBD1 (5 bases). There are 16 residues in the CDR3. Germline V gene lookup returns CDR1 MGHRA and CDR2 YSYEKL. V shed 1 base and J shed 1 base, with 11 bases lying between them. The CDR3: CASSQAAQGSYNEQFF. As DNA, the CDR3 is TGCGCCAGCAGCCAAGCTGCTCAGGGATCCTACAATGAGCAGTTCTTC.

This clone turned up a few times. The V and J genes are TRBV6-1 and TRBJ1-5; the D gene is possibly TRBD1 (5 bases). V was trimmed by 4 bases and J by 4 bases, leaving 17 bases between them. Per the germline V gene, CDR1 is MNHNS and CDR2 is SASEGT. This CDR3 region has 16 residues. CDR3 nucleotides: TGTGCCAGCAGTGGACCCGACAGAGGCGTGAATCAGCCCCAGCATTTT. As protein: CASSGPDRGVNQPQHF.

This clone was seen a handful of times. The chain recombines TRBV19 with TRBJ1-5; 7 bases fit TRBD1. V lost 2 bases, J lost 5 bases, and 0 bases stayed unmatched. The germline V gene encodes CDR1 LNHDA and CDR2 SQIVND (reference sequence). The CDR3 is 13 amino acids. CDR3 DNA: TGTGCCAGTAGTATACAGGGGGATCAGCCCCAGCATTTT. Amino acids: CASSIQGDQPQHF.

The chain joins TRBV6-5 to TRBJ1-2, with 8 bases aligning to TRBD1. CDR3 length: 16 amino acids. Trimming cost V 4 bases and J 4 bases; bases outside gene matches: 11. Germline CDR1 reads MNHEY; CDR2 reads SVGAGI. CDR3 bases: TGTGCCAGCAGTTCCCCGACAGGGGTGGCTGGCTATGGCTACACCTTC. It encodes CASSSPTGVAGYGYTF.

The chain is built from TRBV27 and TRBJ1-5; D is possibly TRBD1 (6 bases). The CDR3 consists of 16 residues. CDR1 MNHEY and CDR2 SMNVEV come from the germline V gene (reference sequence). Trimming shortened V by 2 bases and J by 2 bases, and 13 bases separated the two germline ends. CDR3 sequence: CASSLEGGGGNQPQHF. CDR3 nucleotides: TGTGCCAGCAGTTTAGAAGGGGGGGGTGGCAATCAGCCCCAGCATTTT.

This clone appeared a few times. The CDR3 reads CSVEEQSYGYTF. The CDR3 region has the DNA TGCAGCGTTGAGGAGCAGTCCTATGGCTACACCTTC. The chain employs TRBV29-1 and TRBJ1-2; D ambiguous. The CDR3 covers 12 residues. Germline lookup yields CDR1 SQVTM and CDR2 ANQGSEA. Trimming took 3 bases from V and 4 from J, leaving 9 bases between them.

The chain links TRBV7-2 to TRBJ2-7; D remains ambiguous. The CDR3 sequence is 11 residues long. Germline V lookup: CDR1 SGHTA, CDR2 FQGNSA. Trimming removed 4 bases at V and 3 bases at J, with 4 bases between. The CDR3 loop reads CASSSFYEQYF. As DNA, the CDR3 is TGTGCCAGCAGCTCCTTCTACGAGCAGTACTTC.

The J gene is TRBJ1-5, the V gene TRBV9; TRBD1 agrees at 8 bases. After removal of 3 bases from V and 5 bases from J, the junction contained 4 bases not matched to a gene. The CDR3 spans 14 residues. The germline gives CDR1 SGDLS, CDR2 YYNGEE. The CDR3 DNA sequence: TGTGCCAGCAGCGACGGACAGGGAGATCAGCCCCAGCATTTT. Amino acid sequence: CASSDGQGDQPQHF.

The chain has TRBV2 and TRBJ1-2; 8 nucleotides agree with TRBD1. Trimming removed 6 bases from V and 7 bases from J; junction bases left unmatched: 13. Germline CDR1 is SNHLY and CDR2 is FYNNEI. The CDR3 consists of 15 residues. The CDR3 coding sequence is TGTGCCAGCAGGGAGACAGGGGCGAGGGCGAGTGGCTACACCTTC. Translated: CASRETGARASGYTF.

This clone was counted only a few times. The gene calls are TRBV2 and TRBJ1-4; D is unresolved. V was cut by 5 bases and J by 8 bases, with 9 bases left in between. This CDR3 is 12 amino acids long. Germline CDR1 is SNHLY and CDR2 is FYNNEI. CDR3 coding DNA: TGTGCCAGCAGTCCAAATCGGGAAAAACTGTTTTTT. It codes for CASSPNREKLFF.

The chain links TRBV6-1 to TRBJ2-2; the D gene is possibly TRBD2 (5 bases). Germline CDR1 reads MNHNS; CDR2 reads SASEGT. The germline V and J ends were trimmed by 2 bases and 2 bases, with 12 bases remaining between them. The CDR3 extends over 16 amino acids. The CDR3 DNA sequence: TGTGCCAGCAGTGAACGAAGACTACATAACACCGGGGAGCTGTTTTTT. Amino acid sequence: CASSERRLHNTGELFF.

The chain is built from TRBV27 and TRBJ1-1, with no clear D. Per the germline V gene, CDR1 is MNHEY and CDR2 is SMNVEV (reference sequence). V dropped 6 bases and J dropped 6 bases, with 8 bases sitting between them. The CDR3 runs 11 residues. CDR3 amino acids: CASRGRSEAFF. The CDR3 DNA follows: TGTGCCAGCAGAGGGAGGTCTGAAGCTTTCTTT.

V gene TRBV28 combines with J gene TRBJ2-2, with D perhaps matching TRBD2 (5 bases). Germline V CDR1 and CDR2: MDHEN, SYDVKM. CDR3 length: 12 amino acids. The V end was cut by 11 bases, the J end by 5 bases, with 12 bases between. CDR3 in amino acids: CAGGGGTGELFF. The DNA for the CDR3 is TGTGCCGGAGGAGGTGGTACCGGGGAGCTGTTTTTT. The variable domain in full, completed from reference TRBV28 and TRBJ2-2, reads DVKVTQSSRYLVKRTGEKVFLECVQDMDHENMFWYRQDPGLGLRLIYFSYDVKMKEKGDIPEGYSVSREKKERFSLILESASTNQTSMYLCAGGGGTGELFFGEGSRLTVL.

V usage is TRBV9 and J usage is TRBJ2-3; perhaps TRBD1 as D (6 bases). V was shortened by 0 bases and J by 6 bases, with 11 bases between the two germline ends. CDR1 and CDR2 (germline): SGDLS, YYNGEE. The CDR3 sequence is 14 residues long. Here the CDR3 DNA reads TGTGCCAGCAGCGTAGCAGGGGCAGGGGATACGCAGTATTTT. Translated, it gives CASSVAGAGDTQYF.

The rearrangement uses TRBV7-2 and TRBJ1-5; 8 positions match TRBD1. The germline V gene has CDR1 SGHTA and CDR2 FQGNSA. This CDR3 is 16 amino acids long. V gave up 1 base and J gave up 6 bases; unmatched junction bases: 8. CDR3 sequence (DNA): TGTGCCAGCAGCTTAGTAGGGCAGGGGGCCGTTCAGCCCCAGCATTTT. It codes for CASSLVGQGAVQPQHF.

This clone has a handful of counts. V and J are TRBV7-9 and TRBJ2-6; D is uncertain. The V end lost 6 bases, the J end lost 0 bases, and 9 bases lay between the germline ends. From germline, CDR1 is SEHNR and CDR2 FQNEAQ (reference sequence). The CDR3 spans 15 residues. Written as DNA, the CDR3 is TGTGCCAGCAGGTATCGGAGCTCTGGGGCCAACGTCCTGACTTTC. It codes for CASRYRSSGANVLTF. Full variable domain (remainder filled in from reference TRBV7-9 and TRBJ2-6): DTGVSQNPRHKITKRGQNVTFRCDPISEHNRLYWYRQTLGQGPEFLTYFQNEAQLEKSRLLSDRFSAERPKGSFSTLEIQRTEQGDSAMYLCASRYRSSGANVLTFGAGSRLTVL.

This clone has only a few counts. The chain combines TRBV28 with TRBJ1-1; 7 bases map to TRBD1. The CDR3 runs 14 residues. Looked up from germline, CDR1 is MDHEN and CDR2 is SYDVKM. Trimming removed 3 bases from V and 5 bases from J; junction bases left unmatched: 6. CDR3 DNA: TGTGCCAGCAGTTTGGCAGGGGGTTATACTGAAGCTTTCTTT. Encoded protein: CASSLAGGYTEAFF.

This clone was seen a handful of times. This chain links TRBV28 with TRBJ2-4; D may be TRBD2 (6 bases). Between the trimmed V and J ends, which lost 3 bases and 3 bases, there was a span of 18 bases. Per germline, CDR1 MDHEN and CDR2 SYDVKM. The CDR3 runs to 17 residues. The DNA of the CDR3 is TGTGCCAGCAGTTTGGGGGGTATTGGTGGGGACAAAAACATTCAGTACTTC. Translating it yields CASSLGGIGGDKNIQYF.